These 4 T cell receptor beta chains were all obtained from the same sample, sequenced in a study of CXCR3-negative and CXCR3-positive naive CD8 T cells. Their specific antigens are unknown. With UMI labels, 5' RACE was used to prepare the TRB cDNA libraries. After re-calling the 5' RACE reads, TCRdb lists one entry per CDR3 protein, DNA absent. Here the sample table reports about 110,000 distinct CDR3 sequences. Study-wide results and caveats: A higher hydrophobicity marked the TRB CDR3s of CXCR3-positive naive cells versus CXCR3-negative naive cells.

The material sequenced was naive CXCR3+ CD8+ T cells from blood. The sample's subset: CD45RO-CCR7+CD27+CD95- naive CD8+ T cells expressing CXCR3 (TNR3+). All receptors come from a human donor in good health. Some clones in this sample may be carry-over from other donors' samples.

CDR3 in amino acids: CSVVFSSDEQFF. The V and J genes are TRBV29-1 and TRBJ2-1. Germline V gene sequence: CDR1 SQVTM, CDR2 ANQGSEA. The CDR3 totals 12 residues.

The V gene is TRBV7-9, the J gene TRBJ2-1. The CDR3 length is 12 residues. Germline CDR1 reads SEHNR; CDR2 reads FQNEAQ (reference sequence). CDR3: CASSYQYNEQFF.

This sequence joins TRBV3-1 and TRBJ1-5. The CDR3 loop spans 13 amino acids. Germline V lookup: CDR1 LGHDT, CDR2 YNNKEL (reference sequence). The CDR3 sequence is CASSPATYQPQHF. Together with reference TRBV3-1 and TRBJ1-5, the CDR3 gives the full variable domain: DTAVSQTPKYLVTQMGNDKSIKCEQNLGHDTMYWYKQDSKKFLKIMFSYNNKELIINETVPNRFSPKSPDKAHLNLHINSLELGDSAVYFCASSPATYQPQHFGDGTRLSIL.

The rearrangement uses TRBV5-1 and TRBJ1-1. The CDR3 has 15 amino acids. Germline loops: CDR1 SGHRS, CDR2 YFSETQ. Here the CDR3 reads CASSLEGPGNTEAFF. The complete variable domain, with remaining parts taken from reference TRBV5-1 and TRBJ1-1, reads KAGVTQTPRYLIKTRGQQVTLSCSPISGHRSVSWYQQTPGQGLQFLFEYFSETQRNKGNFPGRFSGRQFSNSRSEMNVSTLELGDSALYLCASSLEGPGNTEAFFGQGTRLTVV.